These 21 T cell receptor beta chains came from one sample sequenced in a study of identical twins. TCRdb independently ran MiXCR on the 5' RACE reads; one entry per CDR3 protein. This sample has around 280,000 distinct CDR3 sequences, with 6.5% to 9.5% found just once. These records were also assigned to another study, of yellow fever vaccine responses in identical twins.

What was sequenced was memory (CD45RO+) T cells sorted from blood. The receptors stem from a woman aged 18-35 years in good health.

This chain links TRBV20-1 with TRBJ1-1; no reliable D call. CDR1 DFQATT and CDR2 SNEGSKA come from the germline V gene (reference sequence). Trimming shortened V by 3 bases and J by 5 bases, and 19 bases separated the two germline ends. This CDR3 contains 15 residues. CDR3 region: CSARPPVVGGTEAFF. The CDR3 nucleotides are TGCAGTGCTAGGCCCCCCGTGGTTGGCGGAACTGAAGCTTTCTTT.

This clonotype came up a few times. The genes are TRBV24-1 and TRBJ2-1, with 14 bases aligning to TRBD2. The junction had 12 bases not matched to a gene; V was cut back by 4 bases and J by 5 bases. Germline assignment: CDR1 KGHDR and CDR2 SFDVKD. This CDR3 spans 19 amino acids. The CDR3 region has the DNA TGTGCCACCAGTGACCCAGGACTAGCGGGAGGAAATATAAACAATGAGCAGTTCTTC. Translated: CATSDPGLAGGNINNEQFF.

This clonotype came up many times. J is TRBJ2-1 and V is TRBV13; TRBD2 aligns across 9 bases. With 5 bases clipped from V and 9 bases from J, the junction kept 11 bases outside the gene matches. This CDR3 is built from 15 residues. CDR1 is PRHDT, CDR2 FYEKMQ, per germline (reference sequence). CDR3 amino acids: CASSVTSGLKGEQFF. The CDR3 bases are TGTGCCAGCAGCGTTACTAGCGGGTTGAAAGGTGAGCAGTTCTTC.

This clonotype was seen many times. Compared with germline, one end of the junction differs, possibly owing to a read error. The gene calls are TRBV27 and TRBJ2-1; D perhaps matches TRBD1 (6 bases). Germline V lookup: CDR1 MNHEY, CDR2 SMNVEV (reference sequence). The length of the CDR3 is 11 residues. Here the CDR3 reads CASSSRTDLVF. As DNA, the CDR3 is TGTGCCAGCAGTTCGAGGACAGACCTGGTCTTC.

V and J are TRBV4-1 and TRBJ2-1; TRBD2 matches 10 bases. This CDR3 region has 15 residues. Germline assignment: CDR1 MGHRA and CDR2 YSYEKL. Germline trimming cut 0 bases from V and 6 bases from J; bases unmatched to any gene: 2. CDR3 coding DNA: TGCGCCAGCAGCCAAGATAGCGGGGGGCTCAATGAGCAGTTCTTC. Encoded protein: CASSQDSGGLNEQFF.

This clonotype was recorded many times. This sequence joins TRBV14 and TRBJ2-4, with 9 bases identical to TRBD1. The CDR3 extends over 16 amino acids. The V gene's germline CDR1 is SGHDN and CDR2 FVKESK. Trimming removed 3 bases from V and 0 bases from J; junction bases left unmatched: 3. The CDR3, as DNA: TGTGCCAGCAGCCAGACAGGGGGTAGAGCCAAAAACATTCAGTACTTC. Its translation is CASSQTGGRAKNIQYF.

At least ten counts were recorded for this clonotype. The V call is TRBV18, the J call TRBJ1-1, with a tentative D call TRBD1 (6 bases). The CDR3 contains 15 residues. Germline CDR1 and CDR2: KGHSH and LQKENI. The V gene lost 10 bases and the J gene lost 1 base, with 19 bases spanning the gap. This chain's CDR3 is CAILTSGASNTEAFF. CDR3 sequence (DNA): TGTGCCATACTTACTTCAGGGGCCTCGAACACTGAAGCTTTCTTT.

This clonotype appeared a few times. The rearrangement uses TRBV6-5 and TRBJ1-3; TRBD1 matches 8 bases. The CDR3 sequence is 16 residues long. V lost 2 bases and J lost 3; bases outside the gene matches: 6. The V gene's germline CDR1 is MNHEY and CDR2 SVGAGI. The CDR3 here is CASSYLGTGSGNTIYF. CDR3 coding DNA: TGTGCCAGCAGTTACCTTGGGACAGGAAGTGGAAACACCATATATTTT.

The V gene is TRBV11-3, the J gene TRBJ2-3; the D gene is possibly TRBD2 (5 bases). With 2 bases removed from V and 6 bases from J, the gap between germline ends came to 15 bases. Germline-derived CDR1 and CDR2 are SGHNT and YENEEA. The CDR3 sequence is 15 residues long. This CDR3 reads CASSLNPLARDTQYF. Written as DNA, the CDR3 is TGTGCCAGCAGCTTAAACCCGCTAGCCCGTGATACGCAGTATTTT.

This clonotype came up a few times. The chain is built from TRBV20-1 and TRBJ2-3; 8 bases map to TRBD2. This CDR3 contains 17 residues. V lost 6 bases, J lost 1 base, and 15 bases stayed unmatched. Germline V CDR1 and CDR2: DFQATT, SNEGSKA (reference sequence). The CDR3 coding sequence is TGCAGTGCCTTCCAAGCCCCCTGGCGGGGGGGCACAGATACGCAGTATTTT. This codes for CSAFQAPWRGGTDTQYF.

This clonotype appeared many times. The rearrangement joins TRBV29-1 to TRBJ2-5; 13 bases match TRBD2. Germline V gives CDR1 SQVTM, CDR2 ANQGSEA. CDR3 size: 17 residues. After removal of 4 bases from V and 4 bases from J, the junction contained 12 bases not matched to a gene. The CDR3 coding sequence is TGCAGCGTTGCAGGGACTAGCGGGGATTTATGGGGAGAGACCCAGTACTTC. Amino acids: CSVAGTSGDLWGETQYF.

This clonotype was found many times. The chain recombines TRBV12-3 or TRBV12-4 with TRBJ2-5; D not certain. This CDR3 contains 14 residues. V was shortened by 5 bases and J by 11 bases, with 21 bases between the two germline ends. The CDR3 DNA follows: TGTGCCAGCAGTCCCAATACCCCCTTAGTACAGCAGTACTTC. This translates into CASSPNTPLVQQYF.

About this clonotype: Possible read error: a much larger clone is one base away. CDR3 nucleotides: TGTGCCAGCAGCCGAGCGGGGATCGCAGATACGCAGTGTTTT. This sequence encodes CASSRAGIADTQCF. The chain uses TRBV11-2 and TRBJ2-3, with TRBD2 matching over 7 bases. Germline CDR1 is SGHAT and CDR2 is FQNNGV. The CDR3 sequence is 14 residues long.

The CDR3 here is CASSSRTGVVGQYF. The CDR3 DNA is TGTGCCAGCAGCTCCCGGACAGGGGTGGTGGGGCAGTATTTT. This chain uses TRBV7-6 with TRBJ2-3; 9 nucleotides agree with TRBD1. With V trimmed by 4 bases and J by 11 bases, 10 bases remained unmatched. Germline V gene sequence: CDR1 SGHVS, CDR2 FNYEAQ. The CDR3 has 14 residues. The entire variable domain, with the rest obtained from reference TRBV7-6 and TRBJ2-3, is as follows: GAGVSQSPRYKVTKRGQDVALRCDPISGHVSLYWYRQALGQGPEFLTYFNYEAQQDKSGLPNDRFSAERPEGSISTLTIQRTEQRDSAMYRCASSSRTGVVGQYFGPGTRLTVL.

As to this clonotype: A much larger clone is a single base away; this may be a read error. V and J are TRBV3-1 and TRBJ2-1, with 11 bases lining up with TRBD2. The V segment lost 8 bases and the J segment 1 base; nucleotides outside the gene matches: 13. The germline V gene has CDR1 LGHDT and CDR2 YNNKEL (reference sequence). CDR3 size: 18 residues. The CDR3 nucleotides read TGTGCCAGCTGGAAGACTAGCGGGATTTTGAGTTCCTACAATGAGCAGTTCTTC. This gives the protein CASWKTSGILSSYNEQFF.

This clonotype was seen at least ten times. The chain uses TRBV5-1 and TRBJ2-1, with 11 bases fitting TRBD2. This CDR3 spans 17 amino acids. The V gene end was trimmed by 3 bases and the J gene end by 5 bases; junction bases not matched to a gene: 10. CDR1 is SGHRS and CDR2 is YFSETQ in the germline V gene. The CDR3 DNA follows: TGCGCCAGCAGCTGGGTCCCCGGGACTAGCGGTAACAATGAGCAGTTCTTC. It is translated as CASSWVPGTSGNNEQFF.

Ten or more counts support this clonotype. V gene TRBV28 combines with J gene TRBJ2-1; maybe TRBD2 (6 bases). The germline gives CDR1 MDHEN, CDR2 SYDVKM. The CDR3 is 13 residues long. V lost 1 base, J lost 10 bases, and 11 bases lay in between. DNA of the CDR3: TGTGCCAGCAGTTTATCGGGACTGCCAGAGCAGTTCTTC. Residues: CASSLSGLPEQFF.

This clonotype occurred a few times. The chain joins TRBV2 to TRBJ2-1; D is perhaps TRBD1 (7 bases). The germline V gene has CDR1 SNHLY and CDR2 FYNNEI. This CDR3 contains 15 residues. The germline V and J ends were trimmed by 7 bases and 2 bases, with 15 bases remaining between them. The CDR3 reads CASTQGEAAYNEQFF. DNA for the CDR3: TGTGCCAGCACCCAGGGGGAGGCCGCCTACAATGAGCAGTTCTTC.

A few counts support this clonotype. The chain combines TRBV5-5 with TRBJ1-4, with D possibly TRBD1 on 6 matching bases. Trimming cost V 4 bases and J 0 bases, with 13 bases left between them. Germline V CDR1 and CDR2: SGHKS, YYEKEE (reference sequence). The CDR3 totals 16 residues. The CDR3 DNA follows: TGTGCCAGCAGCATAAGTGACAGGTCAACTAATGAAAAACTGTTTTTT. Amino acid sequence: CASSISDRSTNEKLFF.

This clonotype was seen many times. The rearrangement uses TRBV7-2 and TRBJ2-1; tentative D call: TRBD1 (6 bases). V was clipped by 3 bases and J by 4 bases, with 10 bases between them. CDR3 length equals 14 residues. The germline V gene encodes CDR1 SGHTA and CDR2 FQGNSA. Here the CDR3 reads CASSFPGAYNEQFF. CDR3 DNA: TGTGCCAGCAGCTTCCCAGGGGCTTACAATGAGCAGTTCTTC.

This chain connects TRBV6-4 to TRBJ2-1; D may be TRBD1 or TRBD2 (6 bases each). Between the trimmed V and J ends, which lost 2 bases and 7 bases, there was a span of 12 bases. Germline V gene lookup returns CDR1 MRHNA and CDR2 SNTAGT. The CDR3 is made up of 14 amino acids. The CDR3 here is CASSDGGGANEQFF. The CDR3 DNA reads TGTGCCAGCAGTGACGGAGGGGGAGCGAATGAGCAGTTCTTC.